The clone carrying this TCR beta chain occurred a few times. What it binds is unknown. The length of the CDR3 is 13 residues. Trimming removed 7 bases at V and 1 base at J, with 8 bases between. The V gene's germline CDR1 is LNHDA and CDR2 SQIVND (reference sequence). This record belongs to a study of CD8 T cells in ankylosing spondylitis. Study-level findings and limits: Past research had described some motif variants in reactive arthritis synovial fluid and blood. Clones linked to disease, bearing a CD8+ phenotype, were relatively rare in peripheral blood. In ankylosing spondylitis patients, matched synovial fluid reportedly showed significant enrichment of disease-linked clones. Blood from ankylosing spondylitis patients appeared to carry a characteristic roughly 8-variant TCR beta motif.

5'-RACE, quantitative and with molecular barcodes, yielded the TCR beta libraries. One entry per CDR3 protein, called by TCRdb with MiXCR from the 5' RACE reads. The data hold fewer than 500,000 distinct CDR3 sequences, with 20% to 25% observed a single time. Sequenced material: blood, either unsorted or a sorted T cell fraction (not recorded which). The gene calls are TRBV19 and TRBJ2-1; D call uncertain. The receptor was isolated from a male donor with ankylosing spondylitis. The CDR3 bases are TGTGCCAGTACTGAGAGATCCTACAATGAGCAGTTCTTC. It encodes CASTERSYNEQFF.